The rows below give T cell receptor beta chains drawn from one sample of a study of blood T cell repertoires in COVID-19. Some clones are missing from TCRdb's copy, which holds only in-frame ones; the method was immunoSEQ multiplex PCR. The sample lists fewer than 300,000 clones; 75% to 90% were seen once. Sequencing used peripheral blood. These receptors were collected from a woman in her 70s with active or convalescent COVID-19. Each CDR3 is given with its conserved first and last residue. Each record gives: J gene, D gene, V gene, CDR3 protein, CDR3 DNA. D genes are given only for firm matches.

>TRBJ1-2|-|TRBV6-5
CASSYSYSVNYGYTF
TGTGCCAGCAGTTACTCGTATTCGGTTAACTATGGCTACACCTTC
>TRBJ2-4|TRBD2|TRBV10-3
CAISESLAGLGKNIQYF
TGTGCCATCAGTGAGTCGTTAGCGGGGCTAGGCAAAAACATTCAGTACTTC
>TRBJ2-3|TRBD2|TRBV7-8
CASSPQTLGLMKDTQYF
TGTGCCAGCAGCCCCCAAACGCTGGGACTAATGAAAGATACGCAGTATTTT
>TRBJ2-1|TRBD2|TRBV19
CASSILAGGSYNEQFF
TGTGCCAGTAGTATCCTAGCGGGGGGCTCATACAATGAGCAGTTCTTC
>TRBJ1-2|TRBD1|TRBV6-5
CASTRDRGFYGYTF
TGTGCCAGCACCCGGGACAGGGGGTTCTATGGCTACACCTTC
>TRBJ2-7|TRBD1|TRBV9
CASSVATGAPYEQYF
TGTGCCAGCAGCGTAGCGACAGGGGCCCCCTACGAGCAGTACTTC
>TRBJ1-2|-|TRBV15
CATSPDSNYGYTF
TGTGCCACCAGCCCGGACAGTAACTATGGCTACACCTTC
>TRBJ2-3|-|TRBV13
CASSSGPPPGTDTQYF
TGTGCCAGCAGCTCAGGTCCACCCCCGGGGACAGATACGCAGTATTTT
>TRBJ2-5|-|TRBV29-1
CSVEDTVIQTQYF
TGCAGCGTTGAAGACACAGTGATCCAGACCCAGTACTTC
>TRBJ1-1|TRBD1|TRBV11-2
CASSFRQGTEAFF
TGTGCCAGCAGCTTTCGACAGGGCACTGAAGCTTTCTTT